This entry features one TCR beta chain sequence. Produced via immunoSEQ multiplex PCR; TCRdb's table is partial and in-frame only. The table lists approximately 190,000 clones, under 90% of them singletons, with 20% in the top ten. The entry originates in a study of blood T cell repertoires in COVID-19. Whole-study context: Both acute and convalescent COVID-19 samples were obtained from the United States, Italy and Spain. T cells, B-cell-depleted T cells, or PBMCs provided the cDNA or gDNA that served as material.

The CDR3 consists of 14 residues. V gave up 2 bases and J gave up 2 bases; unmatched junction bases: 2. Germline loops: CDR1 MDHEN, CDR2 SYDVKM. Sequenced material: peripheral blood. The clonotype comes from a human donor in a cohort sampled during active COVID-19. This chain connects TRBV28 to TRBJ1-2; 7 bases map to TRBD1. CDR3 bases: TGTGCCAGCAGTTTAGCACAGGGGAACTATGGCTACACCTTC. Translated: CASSLAQGNYGYTF.